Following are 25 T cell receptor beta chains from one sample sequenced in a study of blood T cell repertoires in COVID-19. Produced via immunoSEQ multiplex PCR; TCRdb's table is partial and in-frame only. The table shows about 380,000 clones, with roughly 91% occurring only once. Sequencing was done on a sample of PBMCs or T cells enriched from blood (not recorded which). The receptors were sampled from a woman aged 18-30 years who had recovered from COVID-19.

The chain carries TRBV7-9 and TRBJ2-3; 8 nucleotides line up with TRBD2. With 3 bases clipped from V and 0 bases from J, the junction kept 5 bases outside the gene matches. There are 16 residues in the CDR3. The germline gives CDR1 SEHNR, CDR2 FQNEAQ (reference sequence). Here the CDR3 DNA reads TGTGCCAGCAGCTTTCGGGCGGGGGGAAGCACAGATACGCAGTATTTT. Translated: CASSFRAGGSTDTQYF.

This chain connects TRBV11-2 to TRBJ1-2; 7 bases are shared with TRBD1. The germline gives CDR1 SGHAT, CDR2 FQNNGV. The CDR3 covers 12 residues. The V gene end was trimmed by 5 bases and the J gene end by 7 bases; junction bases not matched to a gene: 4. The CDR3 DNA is TGTGCCAGCAGCCACCAGGGGGGTGGCTACACCTTC. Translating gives CASSHQGGGYTF. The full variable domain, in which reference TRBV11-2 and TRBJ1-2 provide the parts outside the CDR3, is EAGVAQSPRYKIIEKRQSVAFWCNPISGHATLYWYQQILGQGPKLLIQFQNNGVVDDSQLPKDRFSAERLKGVDSTLKIQPAKLEDSAVYLCASSHQGGGYTFGSGTRLTVV.

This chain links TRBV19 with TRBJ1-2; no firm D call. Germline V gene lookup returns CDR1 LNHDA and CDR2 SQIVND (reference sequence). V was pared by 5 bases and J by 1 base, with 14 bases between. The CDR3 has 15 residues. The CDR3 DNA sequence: TGTGCCAGTAGTCCTATCTCAGGAGGTAACTATGGCTACACCTTC. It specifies CASSPISGGNYGYTF.

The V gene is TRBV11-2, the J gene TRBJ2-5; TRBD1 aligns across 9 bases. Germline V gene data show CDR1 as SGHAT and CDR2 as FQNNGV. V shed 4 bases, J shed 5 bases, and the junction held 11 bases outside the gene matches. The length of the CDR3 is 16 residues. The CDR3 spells CASSYTRGQGRETQYF. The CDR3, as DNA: TGTGCCAGCAGCTATACTCGGGGACAGGGAAGGGAGACCCAGTACTTC.

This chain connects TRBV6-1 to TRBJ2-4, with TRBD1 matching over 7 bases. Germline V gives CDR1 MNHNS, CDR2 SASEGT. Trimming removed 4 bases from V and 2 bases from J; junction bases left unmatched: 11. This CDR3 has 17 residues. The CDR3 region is CASSGSTRGNTKNIQYF. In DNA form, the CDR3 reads TGTGCCAGCAGTGGAAGTACCAGGGGGAATACCAAAAACATTCAGTACTTC.

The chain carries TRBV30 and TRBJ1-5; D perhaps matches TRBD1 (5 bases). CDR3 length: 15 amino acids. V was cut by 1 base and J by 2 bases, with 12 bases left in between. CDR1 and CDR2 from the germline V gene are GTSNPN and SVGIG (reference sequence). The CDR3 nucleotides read TGTGCCTGGAGTGGGCACCCGGGGGGCAATCAGCCCCAGCATTTT. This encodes CAWSGHPGGNQPQHF.

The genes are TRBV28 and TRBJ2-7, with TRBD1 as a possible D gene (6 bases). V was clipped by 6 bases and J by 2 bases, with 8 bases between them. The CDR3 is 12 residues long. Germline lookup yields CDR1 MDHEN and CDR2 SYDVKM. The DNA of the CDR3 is TGTGCCAGCAGCCCAGGGGCCTACGAGCAGTACTTC. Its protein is CASSPGAYEQYF. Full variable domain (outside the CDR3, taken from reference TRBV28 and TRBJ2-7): DVKVTQSSRYLVKRTGEKVFLECVQDMDHENMFWYRQDPGLGLRLIYFSYDVKMKEKGDIPEGYSVSREKKERFSLILESASTNQTSMYLCASSPGAYEQYFGPGTRLTVT.

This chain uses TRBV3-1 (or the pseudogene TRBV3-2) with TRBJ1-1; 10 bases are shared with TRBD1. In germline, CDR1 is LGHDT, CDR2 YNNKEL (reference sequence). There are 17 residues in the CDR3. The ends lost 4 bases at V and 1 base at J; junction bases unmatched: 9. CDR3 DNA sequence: TGTGCCAGCAGCCGTCCAAGGACAGGGGGTAGGAACACTGAAGCTTTCTTT. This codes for CASSRPRTGGRNTEAFF.

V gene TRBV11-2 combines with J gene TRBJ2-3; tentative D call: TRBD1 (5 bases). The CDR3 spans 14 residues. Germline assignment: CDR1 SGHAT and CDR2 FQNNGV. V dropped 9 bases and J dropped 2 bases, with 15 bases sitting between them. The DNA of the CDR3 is TGTGCCAGTGATGGCAGGGCCCCCACAGATACGCAGTATTTT. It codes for CASDGRAPTDTQYF.

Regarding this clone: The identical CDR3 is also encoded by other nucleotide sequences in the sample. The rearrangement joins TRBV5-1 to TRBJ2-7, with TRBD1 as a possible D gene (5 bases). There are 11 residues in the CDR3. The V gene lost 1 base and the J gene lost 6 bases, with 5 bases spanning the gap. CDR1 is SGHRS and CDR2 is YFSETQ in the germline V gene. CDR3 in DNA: TGCGCCAGCAGCTTGACAGGCGAGCAGTACTTC. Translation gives CASSLTGEQYF.

The CDR3 bases are TGTGCCAGCAGTTCGGGTTCGGGTCAGCCCCAGCATTTT. Translated, it gives CASSSGSGQPQHF. J is TRBJ1-5 and V is TRBV12-3 or TRBV12-4; no clear D. V was trimmed by 4 bases and J by 6 bases, leaving 10 bases between them. The CDR3 totals 13 residues.

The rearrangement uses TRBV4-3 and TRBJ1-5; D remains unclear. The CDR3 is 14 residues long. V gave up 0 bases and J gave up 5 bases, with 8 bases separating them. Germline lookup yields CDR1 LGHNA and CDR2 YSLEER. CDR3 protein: CASSQDSKDQPQHF. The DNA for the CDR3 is TGCGCCAGCAGCCAAGATTCTAAAGATCAGCCCCAGCATTTT.

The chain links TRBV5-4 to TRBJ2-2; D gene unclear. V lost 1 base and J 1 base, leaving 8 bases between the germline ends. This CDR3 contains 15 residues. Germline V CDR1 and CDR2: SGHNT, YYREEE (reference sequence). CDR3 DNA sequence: TGTGCCAGCAGCTTGAGCTCCAAGAACACCGGGGAGCTGTTTTTT. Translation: CASSLSSKNTGELFF. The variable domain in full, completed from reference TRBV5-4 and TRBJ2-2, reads ETGVTQSPTHLIKTRGQQVTLRCSSQSGHNTVSWYQQALGQGPQFIFQYYREEENGRGNFPPRFSGLQFPNYSSELNVNALELDDSALYLCASSLSSKNTGELFFGEGSRLTVL.

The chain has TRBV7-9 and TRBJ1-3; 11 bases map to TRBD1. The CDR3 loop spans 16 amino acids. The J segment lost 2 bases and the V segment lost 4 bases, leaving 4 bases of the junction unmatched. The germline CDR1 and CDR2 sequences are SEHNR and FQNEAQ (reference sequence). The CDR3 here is CASSWPGQGAGNTIYF. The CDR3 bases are TGTGCCAGCAGCTGGCCGGGACAGGGGGCTGGAAACACCATATATTTT.

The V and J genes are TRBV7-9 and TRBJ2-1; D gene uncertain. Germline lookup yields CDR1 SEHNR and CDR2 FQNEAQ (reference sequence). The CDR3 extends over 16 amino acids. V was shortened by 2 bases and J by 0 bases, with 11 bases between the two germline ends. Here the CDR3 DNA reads TGTGCCAGCAGCTTATACGCGGATAGCTCCTACAATGAGCAGTTCTTC. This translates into CASSLYADSSYNEQFF.

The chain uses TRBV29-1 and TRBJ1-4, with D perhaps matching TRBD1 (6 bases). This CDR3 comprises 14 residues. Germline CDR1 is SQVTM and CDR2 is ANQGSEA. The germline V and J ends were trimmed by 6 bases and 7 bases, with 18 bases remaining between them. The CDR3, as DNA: TGCAGCGTCCTATCAGGGGATGGTGCTGAAAAACTGTTTTTT. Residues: CSVLSGDGAEKLFF.

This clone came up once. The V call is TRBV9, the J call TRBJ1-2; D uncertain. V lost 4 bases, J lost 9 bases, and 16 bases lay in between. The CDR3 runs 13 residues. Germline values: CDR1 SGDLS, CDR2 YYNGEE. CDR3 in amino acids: CASSLGGITSYTF. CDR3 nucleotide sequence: TGTGCCAGCAGCCTCGGAGGGATTACCAGCTACACCTTC.

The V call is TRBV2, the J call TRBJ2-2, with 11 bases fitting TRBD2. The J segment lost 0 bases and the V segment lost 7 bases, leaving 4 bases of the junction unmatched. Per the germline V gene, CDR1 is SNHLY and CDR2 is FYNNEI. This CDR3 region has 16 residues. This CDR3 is CASTPSGGTNTGELFF. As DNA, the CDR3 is TGTGCCAGCACACCTAGCGGGGGGACGAACACCGGGGAGCTGTTTTTT.

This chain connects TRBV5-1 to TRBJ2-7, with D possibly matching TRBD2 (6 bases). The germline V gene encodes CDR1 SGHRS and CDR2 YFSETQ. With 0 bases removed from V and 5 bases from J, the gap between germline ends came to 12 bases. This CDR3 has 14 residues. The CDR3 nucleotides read TGCGCCAGCAGCTTGGGGCGGCTAGCGAACGAGCAGTACTTC. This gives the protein CASSLGRLANEQYF.

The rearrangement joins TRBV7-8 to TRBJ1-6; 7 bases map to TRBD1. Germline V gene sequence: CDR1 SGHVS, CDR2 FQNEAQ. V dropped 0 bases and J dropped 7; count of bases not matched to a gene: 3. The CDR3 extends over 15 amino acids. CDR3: CASSLAKGANSPLHF. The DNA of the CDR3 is TGTGCCAGCAGCTTAGCGAAGGGGGCAAATTCACCCCTCCACTTT.

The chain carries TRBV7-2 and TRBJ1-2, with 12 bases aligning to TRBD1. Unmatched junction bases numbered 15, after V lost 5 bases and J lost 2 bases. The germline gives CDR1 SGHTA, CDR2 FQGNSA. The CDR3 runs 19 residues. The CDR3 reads CASSHPKGTGGVRNYGYTF. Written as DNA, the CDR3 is TGTGCCAGCAGCCATCCAAAAGGGACAGGGGGCGTTAGGAACTATGGCTACACCTTC.

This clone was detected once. CDR3 region: CAGTGGVDGYTF. DNA for the CDR3: TGTGCCGGGACAGGGGGCGTAGATGGCTACACCTTC. The rearrangement joins TRBV2 to TRBJ1-2, with 12 bases fitting TRBD1. The CDR3 contains 12 residues. With 11 bases clipped from V and 6 bases from J, the junction kept 4 bases outside the gene matches. Germline V gene sequence: CDR1 SNHLY, CDR2 FYNNEI.

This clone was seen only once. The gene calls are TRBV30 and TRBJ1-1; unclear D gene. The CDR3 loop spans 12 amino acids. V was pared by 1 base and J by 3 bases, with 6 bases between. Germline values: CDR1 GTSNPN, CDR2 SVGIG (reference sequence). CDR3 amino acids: CAWSGEDTEAFF. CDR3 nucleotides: TGTGCCTGGAGTGGGGAGGACACTGAAGCTTTCTTT.

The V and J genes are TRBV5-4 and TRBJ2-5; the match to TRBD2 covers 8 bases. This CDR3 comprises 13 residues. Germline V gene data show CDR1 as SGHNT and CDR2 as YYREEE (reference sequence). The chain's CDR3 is CASGGRAKETQYF. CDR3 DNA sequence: TGTGCGTCGGGGGGGCGGGCAAAAGAGACCCAGTACTTC.

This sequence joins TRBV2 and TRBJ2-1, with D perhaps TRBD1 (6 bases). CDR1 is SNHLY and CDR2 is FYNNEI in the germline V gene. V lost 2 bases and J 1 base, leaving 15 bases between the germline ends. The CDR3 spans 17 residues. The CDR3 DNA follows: TGTGCCAGCAGTGAAAACAGGGCCCTGAGATCCTACAATGAGCAGTTCTTC. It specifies CASSENRALRSYNEQFF.